The next 24 T cell receptor beta chains were all read from a single sample in a study of cytomegalovirus exposure and HLA in healthy donors (dated by TCRdb to the late 2010s). The method behind the library was the immunoSEQ multiplex PCR assay. For the multiplex PCR, a mixture combining 60 forward primers for TCR Vbeta segments and 13 reverse primers for TCR Jbeta segments was used. Imported from immuneACCESS, the table was reduced by TCRdb to in-frame sequences with V and J called. These copies leave out some clones; in studies compared against another copy, an unresolved V gene accounts for under half, and the cause of the remainder is not known. Across this sample there are about 190,000 clones, with 80% to 85% seen only once. Jointly, the top ten make up approximately 0.26% of the sample. Sample: PBMCs. The receptor set was obtained from a boy between 10 and 17 years old in good health and CMV-seronegative.

The V and J genes are TRBV7-8 and TRBJ1-4; D gene ambiguous. The CDR3 extends over 14 amino acids. V was shortened by 0 bases and J by 11 bases, with 13 bases between the two germline ends. Germline V gene lookup returns CDR1 SGHVS and CDR2 FQNEAQ. DNA of the CDR3: TGTGCCAGCAGCTTAGCCAACCCCTCCAGGAAACTGTTTTTT. This encodes CASSLANPSRKLFF. The whole variable domain, filled in from reference TRBV7-8 and TRBJ1-4, reads GAGVSQSPRYKVAKRGQDVALRCDPISGHVSLFWYQQALGQGPEFLTYFQNEAQLDKSGLPSDRFFAERPEGSVSTLKIQRTQQEDSAVYLCASSLANPSRKLFFGSGTQLSVL.

In its sample, this clone was seen once. The CDR3 here is CASSLSAAGNTIYF. CDR3 DNA sequence: TGTGCCAGCAGCTTAAGTGCAGCTGGAAACACCATATATTTT. This chain uses TRBV7-9 with TRBJ1-3; no definite D call. CDR1 is SEHNR and CDR2 is FQNEAQ in the germline V gene (reference sequence). V gave up 2 bases and J gave up 2 bases, with 7 bases separating them. The CDR3 spans 14 residues.

The table lists this clone with a count of one. V gene TRBV6-1 combines with J gene TRBJ2-2; TRBD2 matches 8 bases. V lost 3 bases and J lost 3; bases outside the gene matches: 12. This CDR3 has 18 residues. Germline lookup yields CDR1 MNHNS and CDR2 SASEGT. In nucleotides, the CDR3 is TGTGCCAGCAGTGACCCGGGACTAGGTCTACCACACACCGGGGAGCTGTTTTTT. Translation gives CASSDPGLGLPHTGELFF.

This sequence joins TRBV19 and TRBJ1-1; 8 nucleotides agree with TRBD1. Germline values: CDR1 LNHDA, CDR2 SQIVND (reference sequence). The CDR3 has 12 amino acids. V shed 11 bases, J shed 5 bases, and the junction held 7 bases outside the gene matches. The CDR3 DNA follows: TGTGCCTCCCGGACAGGGCCAACTGAAGCTTTCTTT. Its protein is CASRTGPTEAFF.

The chain carries TRBV28 and TRBJ2-7; D is possibly TRBD2 (6 bases). Germline V gene sequence: CDR1 MDHEN, CDR2 SYDVKM. Trimming shortened V by 3 bases and J by 3 bases, and 12 bases separated the two germline ends. The CDR3 is 14 residues long. CDR3 sequence (DNA): TGTGCCAGCAGTTTTCTCGGGAGCTACTACGAGCAGTACTTC. It encodes CASSFLGSYYEQYF.

The rearrangement joins TRBV2 to TRBJ2-7, with a weak D call TRBD2 (6 bases). Looked up from germline, CDR1 is SNHLY and CDR2 is FYNNEI. This CDR3 is built from 13 residues. The V end was cut by 3 bases, the J end by 3 bases, with 9 bases between. The CDR3 nucleotides read TGTGCCAGCAGTGAGTTGGAGGGCTACGAGCAGTACTTC. Amino acid sequence: CASSELEGYEQYF.

The gene calls are TRBV6-5 and TRBJ1-2, with a weak D call TRBD1 (5 bases). Deletions cut 5 bases from V and 4 bases from J, with 11 bases between. The CDR3 spans 13 residues. The germline gives CDR1 MNHEY, CDR2 SVGAGI. CDR3 amino acids: CASSGQDTYGYTF. DNA of the CDR3: TGTGCCAGCAGTGGGCAGGACACCTATGGCTACACCTTC.

The CDR3: CASSLDQAGGSVQYF. The CDR3 DNA reads as TGTGCCAGCAGCTTAGACCAAGCGGGAGGTAGCGTGCAGTACTTC. The chain recombines TRBV11-3 with TRBJ2-7, with TRBD2 identical over 9 bases. Unmatched junction bases numbered 9, after V lost 0 bases and J lost 9 bases. The CDR3 consists of 15 residues. The germline V gene encodes CDR1 SGHNT and CDR2 YENEEA.

CDR3 in DNA: TGTGCCAGCAGTGAAGCGGGGGTAGCGGGGGGCCAAGAGACCCAGTACTTC. Its protein product is CASSEAGVAGGQETQYF. The V call is TRBV2, the J call TRBJ2-5; the match to TRBD2 covers 10 bases. The CDR3 is made up of 17 amino acids. V lost 0 bases, J lost 1 base, and 5 bases stayed unmatched. The germline CDR1 and CDR2 sequences are SNHLY and FYNNEI.

The chain carries TRBV29-1 and TRBJ2-1; no clear D gene. Germline assignment: CDR1 SQVTM and CDR2 ANQGSEA. V was clipped by 4 bases and J by 4 bases, with 8 bases between them. The CDR3 contains 12 residues. The CDR3 DNA reads as TGCAGCGTTGGAGACCCTTACAATGAGCAGTTCTTC. Residues: CSVGDPYNEQFF.

V gene TRBV5-4 combines with J gene TRBJ1-2; 7 bases are a match to TRBD1. J lost 3 bases, V lost 4 bases, and 9 bases had no gene match. CDR1 and CDR2 from the germline V gene are SGHNT and YYREEE (reference sequence). The CDR3 covers 15 residues. CDR3 sequence (DNA): TGTGCCAGCAGCACCCGACAGGGTCTTCACTATGGCTACACCTTC. Amino acid sequence: CASSTRQGLHYGYTF.

The chain carries TRBV19 and TRBJ1-1, with D tentatively TRBD1 (5 bases). There are 14 residues in the CDR3. Trimming removed 6 bases at V and 4 bases at J, with 15 bases between. From germline, CDR1 is LNHDA and CDR2 SQIVND (reference sequence). CDR3 bases: TGTGCCAGTAGCCTCTTCTCGGGGGGCACTGAAGCTTTCTTT. It specifies CASSLFSGGTEAFF.

This clone was detected only a few times. The chain carries TRBV27 and TRBJ2-7, with a weak D call TRBD1 (5 bases). Germline CDR1 and CDR2: MNHEY and SMNVEV (reference sequence). The V end was cut by 3 bases, the J end by 6 bases, with 15 bases between. CDR3 length: 14 amino acids. The CDR3: CASSLVQVAGEQYF. The CDR3 coding sequence is TGTGCCAGCAGTTTGGTACAGGTCGCTGGCGAGCAGTACTTC.

This clone was found a few times. The rearrangement links TRBV9 to TRBJ1-1, with TRBD1 matching over 9 bases. Germline CDR1 is SGDLS and CDR2 is YYNGEE. The CDR3 is 15 amino acids. J was trimmed by 7 bases and V by 1 base; bases with no gene match: 8. The chain's CDR3 is CASSVTPGQGNEAFF. CDR3 nucleotides: TGTGCCAGCAGCGTAACCCCGGGACAGGGCAATGAAGCTTTCTTT.

This chain connects TRBV6-5 to TRBJ1-5; D is ambiguous. Looked up from germline, CDR1 is MNHEY and CDR2 is SVGAGI. This CDR3 contains 15 residues. Trimming pared 7 bases from V and 5 bases from J, leaving 18 bases between. Here the CDR3 DNA reads TGTGCCAGCAAACGAAACCCCGGAGGCGATCAGCCCCAGCATTTT. Protein product: CASKRNPGGDQPQHF.

V usage is TRBV28 and J usage is TRBJ1-4, with unresolved D. The germline V and J ends were trimmed by 7 bases and 3 bases, with 21 bases remaining between them. The CDR3 extends over 17 amino acids. CDR1 is MDHEN and CDR2 is SYDVKM in the germline V gene. The CDR3 region has the DNA TGTGCCAGCATCTCCCGCCGATGGGCCGTGGCTAATGAAAAACTGTTTTTT. Translation gives CASISRRWAVANEKLFF. The full variable domain, its missing parts supplied by reference TRBV28 and TRBJ1-4, is DVKVTQSSRYLVKRTGEKVFLECVQDMDHENMFWYRQDPGLGLRLIYFSYDVKMKEKGDIPEGYSVSREKKERFSLILESASTNQTSMYLCASISRRWAVANEKLFFGSGTQLSVL.

The rearrangement uses TRBV6-5 and TRBJ1-3, with D hard to call. Trimming shortened V by 6 bases and J by 0 bases, and 12 bases separated the two germline ends. The germline V gene encodes CDR1 MNHEY and CDR2 SVGAGI. The CDR3 loop spans 15 amino acids. Here the CDR3 DNA reads TGTGCCAGCAGACCCCGAGCCCTCTCTGGAAACACCATATATTTT. Its translation: CASRPRALSGNTIYF.

The chain uses TRBV7-9 and TRBJ1-2; D perhaps matches TRBD1 (5 bases). Germline loops: CDR1 SEHNR, CDR2 FQNEAQ (reference sequence). The CDR3 loop spans 15 amino acids. With 1 base removed from V and 4 bases from J, the gap between germline ends came to 13 bases. CDR3 loop: CASSLGTSQPYGYTF. DNA for the CDR3: TGTGCCAGCAGCTTAGGGACAAGCCAGCCCTATGGCTACACCTTC.

The chain joins TRBV2 to TRBJ2-5, with TRBD1 as a possible D gene (5 bases). Germline loops: CDR1 SNHLY, CDR2 FYNNEI. With 6 bases removed from V and 4 bases from J, the gap between germline ends came to 12 bases. This CDR3 is 13 amino acids long. The DNA for the CDR3 is TGTGCCAGCAGGGGCCAGGGTGGAGAGACCCAGTACTTC. It specifies CASRGQGGETQYF.

The chain couples TRBV5-1 to TRBJ1-2; D possibly corresponds to TRBD1 (6 bases). The V end was cut by 4 bases, the J end by 6 bases, with 22 bases between. CDR1 and CDR2 from the germline V gene are SGHRS and YFSETQ. CDR3 size: 16 residues. DNA of the CDR3: TGCGCCAGCAGCCTGGAAGGGGGGGCCCCCGGGGATGGCTACACCTTC. Amino acids: CASSLEGGAPGDGYTF.

The chain employs TRBV5-6 and TRBJ2-7, with 13 nucleotides matching TRBD2. V lost 5 bases, J lost 4 bases, and 12 bases stayed unmatched. The germline V gene has CDR1 SGHDT and CDR2 YYEEEE. The CDR3 sequence is 17 residues long. CDR3 in amino acids: CASRHAQGLAGVYEQYF. DNA for the CDR3: TGTGCCAGCAGACATGCTCAAGGACTAGCGGGAGTTTACGAGCAGTACTTC.

The chain links TRBV7-8 to TRBJ1-2, with TRBD1 matching 7 bases. This CDR3 is 17 amino acids long. V lost 5 bases and J lost 8; bases outside the gene matches: 20. Germline loops: CDR1 SGHVS, CDR2 FQNEAQ. DNA for the CDR3: TGTGCCAGCAGCCTAGACAGGGCTCCATCATCTTCGCGGGGCTACACCTTC. Amino acids: CASSLDRAPSSSRGYTF. Using reference TRBV7-8 and TRBJ1-2 for the parts outside the CDR3, the full variable domain is GAGVSQSPRYKVAKRGQDVALRCDPISGHVSLFWYQQALGQGPEFLTYFQNEAQLDKSGLPSDRFFAERPEGSVSTLKIQRTQQEDSAVYLCASSLDRAPSSSRGYTFGSGTRLTVV.

The chain is built from TRBV11-2 and TRBJ2-1; D is ambiguous. Germline lookup yields CDR1 SGHAT and CDR2 FQNNGV. The V end lost 7 bases, the J end lost 6 bases, and 13 bases lay between the germline ends. This CDR3 is 13 amino acids long. The CDR3 DNA is TGTGCCAGCAACCCAACTCCCCCCAATGAGCAGTTCTTC. It yields the protein CASNPTPPNEQFF.

There are a few counts of this clone. One junction end does not reproduce the germline sequence, and a read error may be involved. The CDR3 here is CASSYRRENTEAFF. CDR3 sequence (DNA): TGTGCCAGTAGTTACCGACGGGAGAACACTGAAGCTTTCTTT. V gene TRBV6-5 combines with J gene TRBJ1-1; no firm D call. Germline CDR1 is MNHEY and CDR2 is SVGAGI. CDR3 length: 14 residues.